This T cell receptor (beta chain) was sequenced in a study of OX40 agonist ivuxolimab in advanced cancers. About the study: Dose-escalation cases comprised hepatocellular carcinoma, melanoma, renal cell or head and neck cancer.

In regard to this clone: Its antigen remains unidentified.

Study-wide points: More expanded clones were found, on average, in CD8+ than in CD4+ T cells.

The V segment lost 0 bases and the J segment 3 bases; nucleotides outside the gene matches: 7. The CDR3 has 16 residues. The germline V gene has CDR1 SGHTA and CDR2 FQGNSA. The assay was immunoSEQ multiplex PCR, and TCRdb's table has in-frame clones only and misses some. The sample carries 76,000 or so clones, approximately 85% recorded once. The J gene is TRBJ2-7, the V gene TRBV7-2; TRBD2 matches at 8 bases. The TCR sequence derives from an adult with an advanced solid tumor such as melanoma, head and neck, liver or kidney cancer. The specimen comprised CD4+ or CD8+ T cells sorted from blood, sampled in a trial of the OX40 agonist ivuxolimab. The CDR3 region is CASSLAKRGGLYEQYF. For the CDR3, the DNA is TGTGCCAGCAGCTTAGCCAAACGGGGGGGACTCTACGAGCAGTACTTC.